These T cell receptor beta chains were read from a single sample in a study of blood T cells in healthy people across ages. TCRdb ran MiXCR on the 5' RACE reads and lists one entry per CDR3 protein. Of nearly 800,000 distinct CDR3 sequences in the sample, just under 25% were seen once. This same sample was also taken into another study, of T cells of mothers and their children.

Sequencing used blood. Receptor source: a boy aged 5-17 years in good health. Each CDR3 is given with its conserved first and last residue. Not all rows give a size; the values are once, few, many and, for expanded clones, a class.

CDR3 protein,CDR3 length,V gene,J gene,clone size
CASSLGRGASSYTF,14,TRBV11-3,TRBJ1-2,once
CASSLLVGVEYGYTF,15,TRBV5-1,TRBJ1-2,.
CSARGPAVYEQYF,13,TRBV20-1,TRBJ2-7,.
CATETGTASGPYEQYF,16,TRBV10-3,TRBJ2-7,.
CASSSQGATGELFF,14,TRBV6-2/TRBV6-3,TRBJ2-2,few
CASSPGTSGSGDEQFF,16,TRBV7-7,TRBJ2-1,.
CASSPMLGSSTDTQYF,16,TRBV18,TRBJ2-3,.
CATSDLRTGLNNEQFF,16,TRBV24-1,TRBJ2-1,few
CASSDLQGDQPQHF,14,TRBV7-2,TRBJ1-5,few
CASKGEAFSYEQYF,14,TRBV5-1,.,few
CASIRSALGGNEQFF,15,TRBV6-5,.,.
CASSLSGTGATNEKLFF,17,TRBV6-1,TRBJ1-4,.
CASSTSDRGRSGANVLTF,18,TRBV19,TRBJ2-6,.
CSVKLGGWELFF,12,TRBV29-1,TRBJ1-4,many
CATKDVGLYEQYF,13,TRBV10-3,TRBJ2-7,many
CATSDSLRATGGLNEQFF,18,TRBV24-1,TRBJ2-1,.
CSVDSDTSLGGYTF,14,TRBV29-1,TRBJ1-2,few
CASSPRRDTEAFF,13,TRBV7-3,TRBJ1-1,few
CASSPARDNSPLHF,14,TRBV12-3/TRBV12-4,TRBJ1-6,few
CSVDGQGSSYEQYF,14,TRBV29-1,TRBJ2-7,few
CASSFMGQGNEKLFF,15,TRBV12-3/TRBV12-4,TRBJ1-4,few
CASSLYTESSYEQYF,15,TRBV14,.,.
CASGVAGGYNEQFF,14,TRBV28,.,.
CASSSLGLETQYF,13,TRBV28,TRBJ2-5,.
CASSYNGRWETQYF,14,TRBV6-6,TRBJ2-5,few
CASSLAAVGDEQFF,14,TRBV5-1,TRBJ2-1,.
CASSQEQAGILEQFF,15,TRBV4-2,TRBJ2-1,.
CASSKQQGFYGAEAFF,16,TRBV7-2,TRBJ1-1,few
CASSFRGVTANEKLFF,16,TRBV7-2,TRBJ1-4,.
CASSWARDPYEQYF,14,TRBV5-1,TRBJ2-7,few
CASSLRTELAKNIQYF,16,TRBV5-5,TRBJ2-4,many